Below are 22 T cell receptor beta chains sequenced from a single sample in a study of T cell changes during pregnancy in multiple sclerosis. Assay: immunoSEQ multiplex PCR; the TCRdb copy retains only in-frame clones and omits some. The sample includes around 110,000 clones, 80% to 95% of them seen just once. The material sequenced was peripheral blood, taken in the third trimester of pregnancy. The receptors were gathered from a female donor in good health, enrolled as a control in a pregnancy study.

The chain has TRBV19 and TRBJ1-2, with TRBD1 identical over 10 bases. J was trimmed by 3 bases and V by 6 bases; bases with no gene match: 4. CDR3 length: 14 amino acids. Germline loops: CDR1 LNHDA, CDR2 SQIVND (reference sequence). The CDR3 region is CASSPDRGDYGYTF. Written as DNA, the CDR3 is TGTGCCAGTAGCCCGGACAGGGGGGACTATGGCTACACCTTC.

The rearrangement joins TRBV2 to TRBJ1-4; D is unclear. This CDR3 has 13 residues. Trimming took off 1 base at V and 6 bases at J, with 6 bases between the two ends. CDR1 SNHLY and CDR2 FYNNEI come from the germline V gene. CDR3 residues: CASSEGRDEKLFF. CDR3 nucleotides: TGTGCCAGCAGTGAAGGGAGGGATGAAAAACTGTTTTTT.

The chain uses TRBV5-1 and TRBJ2-7; possible D gene TRBD1, 6 bases. V was clipped by 0 bases and J by 4 bases, with 14 bases between them. CDR1 is SGHRS and CDR2 is YFSETQ in the germline V gene. This CDR3 spans 15 amino acids. Written as DNA, the CDR3 is TGCGCCAGCAGCTTGGATCTTGGGACATCTTACGAGCAGTACTTC. Translated, it gives CASSLDLGTSYEQYF.

The chain has TRBV9 and TRBJ1-2; a weak D match, TRBD1 (6 bases). Deletions cut 4 bases from V and 5 bases from J, with 18 bases between. CDR1 is SGDLS, CDR2 YYNGEE, per germline. There are 15 residues in the CDR3. The CDR3, as DNA: TGTGCCAGCAGCCGTGAGGGGGGGACCCTTTATGGCTACACCTTC. This encodes CASSREGGTLYGYTF.

DNA of the CDR3: TGTGCCAGCAGCCCGATGTTTGCCAGTTACTCTGGGGCCAACGTCCTGACTTTC. As protein: CASSPMFASYSGANVLTF. The rearrangement links TRBV5-8 to TRBJ2-6; D uncertain. The CDR3 totals 18 residues. Deletions cut 4 bases from V and 0 bases from J, with 17 bases between. Per germline, CDR1 SGHTS and CDR2 YDEGEE.

The chain is built from TRBV6-5 and TRBJ2-7; 7 nucleotides match TRBD2. This CDR3 spans 15 amino acids. CDR1 and CDR2 (germline): MNHEY, SVGAGI. Trimming took 7 bases from V and 2 from J; bases not matched to a gene: 11. CDR3 sequence (DNA): TGTGCCAGCACACCAGCCGGCGGGGGTACCTACGAGCAGTACTTC. Protein product: CASTPAGGGTYEQYF.

The chain combines TRBV2 with TRBJ1-4; no reliable D call. The CDR3 is 12 amino acids. The germline CDR1 and CDR2 sequences are SNHLY and FYNNEI. The germline V and J ends were trimmed by 8 bases and 0 bases, with 4 bases remaining between them. The CDR3 loop reads CASSATNEKLFF. For the CDR3, the DNA is TGTGCCAGCTCTGCAACTAATGAAAAACTGTTTTTT.

The chain is built from TRBV10-3 and TRBJ2-1, with a possible D match to TRBD1 (5 bases). Trimming took 0 bases from V and 6 from J, leaving 9 bases between them. The germline gives CDR1 ENHRY, CDR2 SYGVKD. CDR3 size: 14 residues. CDR3 residues: CAISESTETNEQFF. For the CDR3, the DNA is TGTGCCATCAGTGAGTCGACAGAAACCAATGAGCAGTTCTTC.

This clone was picked up one time. The chain couples TRBV11-2 to TRBJ2-5; D not certain. There are 12 residues in the CDR3. Germline CDR1 reads SGHAT; CDR2 reads FQNNGV. The V and J ends lost 4 bases and 2 bases respectively, with 5 bases between them. CDR3 loop: CASSSQQETQYF. CDR3 in DNA: TGTGCCAGCAGCTCGCAGCAAGAGACCCAGTACTTC.

This clone came up once. The rearrangement links TRBV7-8 to TRBJ2-1, with a possible D match to TRBD1 (6 bases). The CDR3 extends over 17 amino acids. Germline CDR1 and CDR2: SGHVS and FQNEAQ. The ends were cut back, 1 base at V and 0 bases at J, with 13 bases in the middle. The chain's CDR3 is CASSLVEGRGSYNEQFF. DNA for the CDR3: TGTGCCAGCAGCTTAGTTGAGGGCAGGGGCTCCTACAATGAGCAGTTCTTC. The full variable domain, rest sourced from reference TRBV7-8 and TRBJ2-1, is GAGVSQSPRYKVAKRGQDVALRCDPISGHVSLFWYQQALGQGPEFLTYFQNEAQLDKSGLPSDRFFAERPEGSVSTLKIQRTQQEDSAVYLCASSLVEGRGSYNEQFFGPGTRLTVL.

The chain couples TRBV13 to TRBJ2-3; 9 nucleotides match TRBD1. The CDR3 is 14 amino acids. J gave up 6 bases and V 2 bases, and 3 bases lay outside the gene matches. Looked up from germline, CDR1 is PRHDT and CDR2 is FYEKMQ (reference sequence). DNA for the CDR3: TGTGCCAGCAGCTTACCGACAGGGGGTGATACGCAGTATTTT. It is translated as CASSLPTGGDTQYF.

The rearrangement links TRBV30 to TRBJ1-1; 8 nucleotides agree with TRBD1. Germline assignment: CDR1 GTSNPN and CDR2 SVGIG (reference sequence). The J segment lost 3 bases and the V segment lost 2 bases, leaving 5 bases of the junction unmatched. The length of the CDR3 is 14 residues. The CDR3 here is CAWSFGQGDTEAFF. Written as DNA, the CDR3 is TGTGCCTGGAGTTTCGGACAGGGAGACACTGAAGCTTTCTTT. Looking up the rest from reference TRBV30 and TRBJ1-1 gives the full variable domain: SQTIHQWPATLVQPVGSPLSLECTVEGTSNPNLYWYRQAAGRGLQLLFYSVGIGQISSEVPQNLSASRPQDRQFILSSKKLLLSDSGFYLCAWSFGQGDTEAFFGQGTRLTVV.

This chain joins TRBV20-1 and TRBJ1-6; D not resolved. The length of the CDR3 is 10 residues. The germline V and J ends were trimmed by 7 bases and 10 bases, with 8 bases remaining between them. The V gene's germline CDR1 is DFQATT and CDR2 SNEGSKA (reference sequence). The CDR3 here is CSVPESPLHF. CDR3 sequence (DNA): TGCAGTGTACCAGAATCACCCCTCCACTTT.

The chain links TRBV19 to TRBJ1-6; 7 bases match TRBD1. Germline V gene lookup returns CDR1 LNHDA and CDR2 SQIVND (reference sequence). This CDR3 region has 13 residues. J was trimmed by 10 bases and V by 6 bases; bases with no gene match: 6. This CDR3 reads CASRPQGPSPLHF. The CDR3, as DNA: TGTGCCAGTAGACCACAGGGGCCCTCACCCCTCCACTTT. Variable domain in full (rest from reference TRBV19 and TRBJ1-6): DGGITQSPKYLFRKEGQNVTLSCEQNLNHDAMYWYRQDPGQGLRLIYYSQIVNDFQKGDIAEGYSVSREKKESFPLTVTSAQKNPTAFYLCASRPQGPSPLHFGNGTRLTVT.

The chain employs TRBV19 and TRBJ1-5; D is unresolved. Deletions cut 4 bases from V and 3 bases from J, with 16 bases between. The germline CDR1 and CDR2 sequences are LNHDA and SQIVND (reference sequence). The CDR3 extends over 16 amino acids. As DNA, the CDR3 is TGTGCCAGTAGTAACATCGACAAGCAATCCAATCAGCCCCAGCATTTT. This codes for CASSNIDKQSNQPQHF.

In its sample, this clone was seen once. The chain joins TRBV5-4 to TRBJ2-1, with 12 bases lining up with TRBD2. V lost 4 bases and J lost 3; bases outside the gene matches: 5. Germline V gene data show CDR1 as SGHNT and CDR2 as YYREEE (reference sequence). The CDR3 is 16 residues long. CDR3 region: CASSPGTSGFYNEQFF. The CDR3 DNA sequence: TGTGCCAGCAGCCCGGGGACTAGCGGGTTCTACAATGAGCAGTTCTTC.

The V call is TRBV11-2, the J call TRBJ1-2; 7 nucleotides agree with TRBD1. Germline V CDR1 and CDR2: SGHAT, FQNNGV. The CDR3 totals 16 residues. With V trimmed by 5 bases and J by 8 bases, 17 bases remained unmatched. The CDR3 loop is CASSHLNLDGTDGYTF. CDR3 DNA sequence: TGTGCCAGCAGCCATCTCAACCTTGATGGGACAGACGGCTACACCTTC.

The rearrangement links TRBV7-2 to TRBJ1-2, with D maybe TRBD1 (6 bases). In germline, CDR1 is SGHTA, CDR2 FQGNSA. V was pared by 5 bases and J by 1 base, with 11 bases between. The CDR3 sequence is 14 residues long. The CDR3 protein is CASSPDRNNYGYTF. Here the CDR3 DNA reads TGTGCCAGCAGCCCGGACAGAAATAACTATGGCTACACCTTC.

The chain joins TRBV7-2 to TRBJ2-7, with TRBD2 identical over 15 bases. Trimming took 5 bases from V and 5 from J; bases not matched to a gene: 7. Germline V gives CDR1 SGHTA, CDR2 FQGNSA. The CDR3 is made up of 16 amino acids. As DNA, the CDR3 is TGTGCCAGCAGCGTGGGACTAGCGGGGGGTGCCCACGAGCAGTACTTC. Protein sequence: CASSVGLAGGAHEQYF.

The chain employs TRBV7-9 and TRBJ2-5; no definite D call. CDR1 is SEHNR, CDR2 FQNEAQ, per germline (reference sequence). The CDR3 is 16 amino acids. The ends were cut back, 4 bases at V and 2 bases at J, with 17 bases in the middle. The CDR3 DNA follows: TGTGCCAGCAGCTACCTGCCAGGCGAGTCACAAGAGACCCAGTACTTC. Encoded protein: CASSYLPGESQETQYF.

This clone was observed once. The chain has TRBV10-3 and TRBJ1-5, with 10 nucleotides matching TRBD1. Trimming took 6 bases from V and 6 from J; bases not matched to a gene: 8. The V gene's germline CDR1 is ENHRY and CDR2 SYGVKD. This CDR3 spans 15 amino acids. The CDR3 coding sequence is TGTGCCATCAGCGGGACAGGGGAGGAAGGTCAGCCCCAGCATTTT. Its translation is CAISGTGEEGQPQHF.

The chain links TRBV4-1 to TRBJ2-3, with TRBD2 matching over 9 bases. The V segment lost 1 base and the J segment 15 bases; nucleotides outside the gene matches: 8. In germline, CDR1 is MGHRA, CDR2 YSYEKL. CDR3 size: 13 residues. In DNA form, the CDR3 reads TGCGCCAGCAGCCAAGGTAGCGGGGGCGCCGAATATTTT. Its translation: CASSQGSGGAEYF.